These T cell receptor beta chains were read from a single sample in a study of blood T cell repertoires in COVID-19. This table comes from immunoSEQ multiplex PCR, and its TCRdb copy is limited to in-frame clones, with some not included. This table has some 200,000 clones, approximately 78% appearing once. Sequences were obtained from peripheral blood. The receptors here all came from a woman in her 70s with COVID-19, enrolled during active disease. The CDR3 runs from the conserved cysteine through the conserved F or W. Fields, in order: D gene, CDR3 length, clone size, V gene, J gene, CDR3 DNA, CDR3 protein. The D gene is left open where the match is weak. Only part of the rows carry a size: once, few, many, or a class if the clone is expanded.

>-|15|-|TRBV27|TRBJ2-7
TGTGCCAGCAGTCTGAAACCCGGGACTGAGTACGAGCAGTACTTC
CASSLKPGTEYEQYF
>TRBD1|16|-|TRBV5-1|TRBJ2-2
TGCGCCAGCAGCCTGCAGGGACAGGGCAACACCGGGGAGCTGTTTTTT
CASSLQGQGNTGELFF
>TRBD2|14|-|TRBV11-2|TRBJ2-7
TGTGCCAGCGCACTAGCGGGAGGGCCTTTCGAGCAGTACTTC
CASALAGGPFEQYF
>TRBD2|15|-|TRBV5-1|TRBJ2-1
TGCGCCAGCAGCTTGGGAGCGGGACGCAACAATGAGCAGTTCTTC
CASSLGAGRNNEQFF
>-|15|-|TRBV19|TRBJ2-3
TGTGCCAGTAGTATAGATAACTTGAGGCGAGATACGCAGTATTTT
CASSIDNLRRDTQYF
>TRBD2|18|-|TRBV7-2|TRBJ2-1
TGTGCCAGCAGCTCCTTTGGGGGACTAGCGGGTTACTACAATGAGCAGTTCTTC
CASSSFGGLAGYYNEQFF
>TRBD1|14|few|TRBV2|TRBJ1-2
TGTGCCAGCAGTGAGTCCAGGGGGTACATGGGCTACACCTTC
CASSESRGYMGYTF
>TRBD2|16|-|TRBV28|TRBJ2-1
TGTGCCAGCAGTTTATACCTAGCGGGAGGGGGCAATGAGCAGTTCTTC
CASSLYLAGGGNEQFF
>TRBD1|16|-|TRBV18|TRBJ1-3
TGTGCCAGCTCACCACGACAGGGACCCTCTGGAAACACCATATATTTT
CASSPRQGPSGNTIYF
>-|15|-|TRBV2|TRBJ1-3
TGTGCCAGCAGGGATACAGGGCGTCCTGGAAACACCATATATTTT
CASRDTGRPGNTIYF
>-|14|-|TRBV6-5|TRBJ1-5
TGTGCCAGCAACGCTGAGGTGGGCAATCAGCCCCAGCATTTT
CASNAEVGNQPQHF
>TRBD2|14|few|TRBV24-1|TRBJ2-1
TGTGCCACCAGGGATAGCGGGAGTGGAAATGAGCAGTTCTTC
CATRDSGSGNEQFF
>-|14|few|TRBV30|TRBJ1-2
TGTGCCTGGGCTTTGGACAGAAGCTTCTATGGCTACACCTTC
CAWALDRSFYGYTF
>TRBD2|14|-|TRBV9|TRBJ2-1
TGTGCCAGCAGCCGGACTAGCGGTTACAATGAGCAGTTCTTC
CASSRTSGYNEQFF
>TRBD2|16|-|TRBV15|TRBJ2-1
TGTGCCACCAGCAGGACCGGACTAGGACTACGCAATGAGCAGTTCTTC
CATSRTGLGLRNEQFF
>TRBD2|17|-|TRBV27|TRBJ2-5
TGTGCCAGCAGACCCAGGACTAGTGGTATTCTGGGAGAGACCCAGTACTTC
CASRPRTSGILGETQYF
>TRBD2|15|-|TRBV7-6|TRBJ2-1
TGTGCCAGCAGCGCCGGGACTATCTTCTACAATGAGCAGTTCTTC
CASSAGTIFYNEQFF
>-|15|-|TRBV13|TRBJ1-5
TGTGCCAGCAGCTTAGGAGAAGGGGGTAAACAGCCCCAGCATTTT
CASSLGEGGKQPQHF
>-|15|few|TRBV9|TRBJ1-1
TGTGCCAGCAGCCCCCAGACAGGATGGGGCACTGAAGCTTTCTTT
CASSPQTGWGTEAFF
>-|16|-|TRBV2|TRBJ2-7
TGTGCCAGCAGGGGGAGCCGACTAGGACTTTCCTACGAGCAGTACTTC
CASRGSRLGLSYEQYF
>TRBD1|13|-|TRBV14|TRBJ1-1
TGTGCCAGCAGCCGTGACAGGGACACTGAAGCTTTCTTT
CASSRDRDTEAFF
>TRBD1|14|-|TRBV7-3|TRBJ1-2
TGTGCCAGCAGCGACCCGCCAGGGGGCATTGGCTACACCTTC
CASSDPPGGIGYTF
>-|13|once|TRBV6-6|TRBJ1-4
TGTGCCAGCAGTTACTCACAGGATGAAAAACTGTTTTTT
CASSYSQDEKLFF
>TRBD1|14|few|TRBV7-8|TRBJ1-5
TGTGCCAGCAGCACAGCGACAGGGGTGCTGCCCCAGCATTTT
CASSTATGVLPQHF
>TRBD2|16|few|TRBV5-1|TRBJ2-1
TGCGCCAGCAGCCCTAGGGGGACTAGCGGGTGGAGTGAGCAGTTCTTC
CASSPRGTSGWSEQFF
>TRBD2|19|many|TRBV19|TRBJ2-7
TGTGCCAGTAGTACCTTTCCGGGACTAGCGGGAGAAGACCCCTACGAGCAGTACTTC
CASSTFPGLAGEDPYEQYF
>TRBD2|14|-|TRBV19|TRBJ2-3
TGTGCCAGTAGTGCGGGAGTTACCACAGATACGCAGTATTTT
CASSAGVTTDTQYF
>TRBD2|16|-|TRBV6-6|TRBJ2-4
TGTGCCAGCAGGCCGGGACTAGCGGGAGCCAAAAACATTCAGTACTTC
CASRPGLAGAKNIQYF
>TRBD1|16|-|TRBV24-1|TRBJ2-1
TGTGCCACCAGTGATTTCGCGGGACAGGGTCGGGATGAGCAGTTCTTC
CATSDFAGQGRDEQFF
>-|15|-|TRBV13|TRBJ1-3
TGTGCCAGCAGCTTAGGCAAAGGGAGGGGAGACACCATATATTTT
CASSLGKGRGDTIYF
>-|14|-|TRBV2|TRBJ2-7
TGTGCCAGCAGTGTACCAGGGAATCCCTACGAGCAGTACTTC
CASSVPGNPYEQYF
>TRBD1|13|-|TRBV30|TRBJ1-5
TGTGCCTGGAGTACAGGGGGGAATCAGCCCCAGCATTTT
CAWSTGGNQPQHF
>-|13|-|TRBV7-9|TRBJ1-1
TGTGCCAGCAGCTTAGCCGGGATTGTTCCGCGGGGGTTT
CASSLAGIVPRGF
>-|16|-|TRBV18|TRBJ1-1
TGTGCCAGCTCACCACTAACCGGGGGGGCGGGCACTGAAGCTTTCTTT
CASSPLTGGAGTEAFF
>TRBD1|15|-|TRBV5-4|TRBJ1-2
TGTGCCAGCAGCCTGCCTAAACAGGGGGCTGGTGGCTACACCTTC
CASSLPKQGAGGYTF
>TRBD2|17|-|TRBV2|TRBJ2-3
TGTGCCAGCAGGCGGGCTAGCGGGACTTCTAGCACAGATACGCAGTATTTT
CASRRASGTSSTDTQYF
>-|15|-|TRBV4-3|TRBJ1-2
TGCGCCAGCAGCCAAGCGGGGACTTACTCATATGGCTACACCTTC
CASSQAGTYSYGYTF
>TRBD1|15|-|TRBV15|TRBJ1-4
TGTGCCACCAGCAGAGCGGACAGGGGAGGTGAAAAACTGTTTTTT
CATSRADRGGEKLFF
>-|14|-|TRBV2|TRBJ2-7
TGTGCCAGCAGCTTGGGCAGGAACAACTACGAGCAGTACTTC
CASSLGRNNYEQYF
>TRBD2|13|-|TRBV7-7|TRBJ2-1
TGTGCCAGTACTAGCGGCCTAAACAATGAGCAGTTCTTC
CASTSGLNNEQFF
>TRBD1|16|-|TRBV7-6|TRBJ1-5
TGTGCCAGCAGCTCCGACAGGGGAGTTAGCAATCAGCCCCAGCATTTT
CASSSDRGVSNQPQHF
>-|14|once|TRBV3-1/TRBV3-2|TRBJ1-1
TGTGCCAGCAGCCAAACCGGGGCGGGGGCTGAAGCTTTCTTT
CASSQTGAGAEAFF
>TRBD2|17|-|TRBV28|TRBJ2-3
TGTGCCAGCAGTTTAGGTCATAGCGGGAGCCTGGGGGATACGCAGTATTTT
CASSLGHSGSLGDTQYF
>-|13|once|TRBV6-2/TRBV6-3|TRBJ1-5
TGTGCCAGCAGTTTGGGTAGCGGTCAGCCCCAGCATTTT
CASSLGSGQPQHF
>-|14|-|TRBV7-9|TRBJ1-4
TGTGCCAGCAGCTTAGGACAGGCGGTTGAAAAACTGTTTTTT
CASSLGQAVEKLFF
>TRBD2|15|-|TRBV6-5|TRBJ2-2
TGTGCCAGCAGGGAGGGACTAGGATCCCCCGGGGAGCTGTTTTTT
CASREGLGSPGELFF
>-|15|-|TRBV19|TRBJ1-5
TGTGCCAGTAGTGGAGATCAGGGCAGCAATCAGCCCCAGCATTTT
CASSGDQGSNQPQHF
>-|16|-|TRBV18|TRBJ1-1
TGTGCCAGCTCACCGGCCGTCCCGGGTGTTATGACTGAAGCTTTCTTT
CASSPAVPGVMTEAFF
>TRBD2|15|-|TRBV14|TRBJ2-1
TGTGCCAGCAGCCTTAGACTAGCGGGAGTGAATGAGCAGTTCTTC
CASSLRLAGVNEQFF
>-|15|-|TRBV4-2|TRBJ2-5
TGTGCCAGCAGCCAAGATGGGACTCCGCAAGAGACCCAGTACTTC
CASSQDGTPQETQYF
>TRBD1|17|-|TRBV28|TRBJ1-6
TGTGCCAGCAGTTCCCTGACAGGGGGCGGTTATAATTCACCCCTCCACTTT
CASSSLTGGGYNSPLHF
>-|16|-|TRBV7-2|TRBJ1-1
TGTGCCAGCAGCGGGTACAGGTCATCCATGAACACTGAAGCTTTCTTT
CASSGYRSSMNTEAFF
>TRBD1|18|-|TRBV27|TRBJ1-5
TGTGCCAGCAGTTTATCTGGGCGGGGGGACAGGGGCAATCAGCCCCAGCATTTT
CASSLSGRGDRGNQPQHF
>-|14|once|TRBV4-2|TRBJ1-6
TGTGCCAGCAGCCAAAACACCTATAATTCACCCCTCCACTTT
CASSQNTYNSPLHF
>TRBD1|18|-|TRBV6-2/TRBV6-3|TRBJ1-5
TGTGCCAGCAGTTACCCCCCGGACAGGGGCGGTAGCAATCAGCCCCAGCATTTT
CASSYPPDRGGSNQPQHF
>-|13|-|TRBV11-3|TRBJ2-3
TGTGCCAGCAGCAAACAACCCACAGATACGCAGTATTTT
CASSKQPTDTQYF
>-|12|-|TRBV19|TRBJ1-5
TGTGCCAGTAGCGAGGTCAATCAGCCCCAGCATTTT
CASSEVNQPQHF